The 2 T cell receptor beta chains in this list originate from one sample, sequenced in a study of T-cell reconstitution after alpha-beta-depleted transplantation in children. Unique molecular identifiers featured in how the TCRbeta library was prepared. TCRdb fed the PCR reads into MiXCR, producing one record per CDR3 protein. Of 700,000 to 950,000 distinct CDR3 sequences listed, 15% to 20% are singletons. The input for sequencing was PBMCs, mostly from graft donor cells, taken 360 days after TCRalphabeta/CD19-depleted stem cell transplant. Receptor source: a male patient between 5 and 17 years old who had a stem cell transplant for acute lymphoblastic leukemia, so the T cells may come from the graft donor.

The rearrangement uses TRBV20-1 and TRBJ2-1; 7 bases fit TRBD2. The CDR3 length is 13 residues. CDR1 DFQATT and CDR2 SNEGSKA come from the germline V gene (reference sequence). V was pared by 3 bases and J by 8 bases, with 7 bases of the junction left unmatched. CDR3: CSASYLADHEQFF. In nucleotides, the CDR3 is TGCAGTGCTAGTTACCTAGCGGACCATGAGCAGTTCTTC.

This clonotype has just a few counts. The chain combines TRBV20-1 with TRBJ2-7, with 10 positions matching TRBD1. V was clipped by 2 bases and J by 6 bases; unmatched bases: 10. Germline values: CDR1 DFQATT, CDR2 SNEGSKA (reference sequence). The CDR3 length is 15 residues. CDR3 DNA sequence: TGCAGTGCTAGAACCTCGGGACAGGGGACGTCCGAGCAGTACTTC. Amino acids: CSARTSGQGTSEQYF.